This T cell receptor (beta chain) appears in the sequencing data of a study of T-cell memory formation after mild COVID-19. TCRdb called the 5' RACE reads again in MiXCR, with one record for every CDR3 protein. Here the sample spans fewer than 450,000 distinct CDR3 sequences, roughly 26% being singletons. Trimming removed 10 bases from V and 5 bases from J, with 19 bases in between. CDR1 is LNHDA, CDR2 SQIVND, per germline (reference sequence). The CDR3 spans 14 residues. Sequencing input: PBMCs or a T cell subset sorted from them (not recorded which). The rearrangement joins TRBV19 to TRBJ2-3; D unresolved. The receptor comes from an adult woman who had mild COVID-19 (a few samples of this study predate the infection). Cell type and time point are not known. In nucleotides, the CDR3 is TGTGCCACAACCATGGACCATTTACAAGATACGCAGTATTTT. Translation gives CATTMDHLQDTQYF.